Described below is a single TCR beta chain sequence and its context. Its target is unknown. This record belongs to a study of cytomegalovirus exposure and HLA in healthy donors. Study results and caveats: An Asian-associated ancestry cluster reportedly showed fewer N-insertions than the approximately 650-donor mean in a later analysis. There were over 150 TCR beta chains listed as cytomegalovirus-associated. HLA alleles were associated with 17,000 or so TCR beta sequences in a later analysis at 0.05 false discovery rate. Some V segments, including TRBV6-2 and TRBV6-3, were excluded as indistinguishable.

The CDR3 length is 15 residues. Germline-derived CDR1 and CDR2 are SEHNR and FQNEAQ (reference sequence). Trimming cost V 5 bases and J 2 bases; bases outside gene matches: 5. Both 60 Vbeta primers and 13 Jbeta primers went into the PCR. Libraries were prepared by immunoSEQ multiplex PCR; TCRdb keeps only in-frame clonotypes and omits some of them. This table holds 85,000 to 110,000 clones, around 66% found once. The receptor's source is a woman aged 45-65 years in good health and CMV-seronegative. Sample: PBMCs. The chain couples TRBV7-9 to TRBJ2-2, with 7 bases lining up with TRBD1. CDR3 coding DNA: TGTGCCAGCAGCCCGGGGACAGATAACACCGGGGAGCTGTTTTTT. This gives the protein CASSPGTDNTGELFF.